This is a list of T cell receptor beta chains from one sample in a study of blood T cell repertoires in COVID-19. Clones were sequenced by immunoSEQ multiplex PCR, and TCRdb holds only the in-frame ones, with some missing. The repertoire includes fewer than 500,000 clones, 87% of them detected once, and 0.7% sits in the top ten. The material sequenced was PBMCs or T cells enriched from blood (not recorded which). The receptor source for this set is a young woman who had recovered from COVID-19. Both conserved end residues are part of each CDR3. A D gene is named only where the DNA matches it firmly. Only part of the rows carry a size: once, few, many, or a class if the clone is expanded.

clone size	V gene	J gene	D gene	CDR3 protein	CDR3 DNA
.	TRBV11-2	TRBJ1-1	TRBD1	CASSSYRGGTEAFF	TGTGCCAGCAGCTCCTACAGGGGAGGTACTGAAGCTTTCTTT
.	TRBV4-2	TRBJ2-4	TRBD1	CASSHVGTGDLLAKNIQYF	TGTGCCAGCAGCCATGTGGGGACAGGGGACCTTCTAGCCAAAAACATTCAGTACTTC
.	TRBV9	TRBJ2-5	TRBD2	CASSVVSGGLETQYF	TGTGCCAGCAGCGTAGTCAGCGGGGGTCTAGAGACCCAGTACTTC
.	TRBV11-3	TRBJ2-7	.	CASSLEGGATYEQYF	TGTGCCAGCAGCTTAGAGGGGGGAGCAACTTACGAGCAGTACTTC
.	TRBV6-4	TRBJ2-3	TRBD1	CASSRRTGASTDTQYF	TGTGCCAGCAGCCGACGGACAGGGGCTAGCACAGATACGCAGTATTTT
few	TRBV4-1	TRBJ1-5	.	CASSQVSYSANQPQHF	TGCGCCAGCAGCCAAGTCAGTTACAGTGCCAATCAGCCCCAGCATTTT
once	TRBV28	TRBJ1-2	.	CASSLTQVYGYTF	TGTGCCAGCAGTCTGACACAGGTCTATGGCTACACCTTC
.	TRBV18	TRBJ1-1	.	CASSQSPGNTEAFF	TGTGCCAGCTCACAATCCCCAGGGAACACTGAAGCTTTCTTT
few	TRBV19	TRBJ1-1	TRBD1	CARTGEGTEAFF	TGTGCCAGGACAGGGGAGGGGACTGAAGCTTTCTTT
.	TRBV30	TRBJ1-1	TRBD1	CAWRAPDRGTGEAFF	TGTGCCTGGAGGGCCCCGGACAGGGGGACCGGTGAAGCTTTCTTT
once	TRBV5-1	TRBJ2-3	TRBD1	CASSYSGTDTDTQYF	TGCGCCAGCAGCTATTCCGGGACAGACACAGATACGCAGTATTTT
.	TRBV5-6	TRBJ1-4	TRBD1	CASSLNRGGAHNEKLFF	TGTGCCAGCAGCTTGAACAGGGGCGGGGCTCATAATGAAAAACTGTTTTTT
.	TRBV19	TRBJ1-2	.	CASGQTNYGYTF	TGTGCCAGTGGACAGACTAACTATGGCTACACCTTC
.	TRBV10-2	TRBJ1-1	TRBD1	CASSEQPADRGRSEAFF	TGCGCCAGCAGTGAACAGCCCGCGGACAGGGGTAGGTCTGAAGCTTTCTTT
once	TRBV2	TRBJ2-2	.	CASTYLGQRNTGELFF	TGTGCCAGCACCTACCTCGGACAGAGAAACACCGGGGAGCTGTTTTTT
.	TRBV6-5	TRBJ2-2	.	CASTPSSTGELFF	TGTGCCAGCACACCCTCGAGCACCGGGGAGCTGTTTTTT
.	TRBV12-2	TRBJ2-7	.	CASRFHLRGGTYEQYF	TGTGCAAGTCGCTTCCATTTGCGGGGAGGCACCTACGAGCAGTACTTC
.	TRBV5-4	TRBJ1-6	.	CASSRRDNSPLHF	TGTGCCAGCAGCAGGAGAGATAATTCACCCCTCCACTTT
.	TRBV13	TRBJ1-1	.	CASSLEGGVENTEAFF	TGTGCCAGCAGCTTAGAAGGGGGAGTCGAGAACACTGAAGCTTTCTTT
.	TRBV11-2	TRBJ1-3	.	CASRPRWLLPGNTIYF	TGTGCCAGCAGACCCCGTTGGCTCCTCCCTGGAAACACCATATATTTT
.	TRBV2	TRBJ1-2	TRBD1	CASSGMNRGGYTF	TGTGCCAGCAGTGGAATGAACAGGGGCGGCTACACCTTC
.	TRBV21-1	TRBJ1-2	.	CASSKGEGPIGYGYTF	TGTGCCAGCAGCAAAGGAGAGGGCCCCATTGGCTATGGCTACACCTTC
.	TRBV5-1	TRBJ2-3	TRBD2	CASSPGGVSTDTQYF	TGCGCCAGCAGCCCTGGGGGGGTCTCCACAGATACGCAGTATTTT
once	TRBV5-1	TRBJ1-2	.	CASSLTSGEYGYTF	TGCGCCAGCAGCTTAACATCAGGGGAATATGGCTACACCTTC
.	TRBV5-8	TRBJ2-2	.	CASSRGELFF	TGTGCCAGCAGCCGCGGGGAGCTGTTTTTT
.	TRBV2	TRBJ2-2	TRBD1	CAVQGNAGELFF	TGTGCCGTACAGGGGAACGCCGGGGAGCTGTTTTTT
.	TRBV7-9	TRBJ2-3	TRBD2	CAGRPSIKRGALTADTQYF	TGTGCCGGCCGACCCTCGATAAAGCGGGGGGCCCTTACCGCAGATACGCAGTATTTT
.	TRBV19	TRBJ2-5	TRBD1	CASSSGTGVRETQYF	TGTGCCAGTAGTTCCGGGACAGGGGTGCGGGAGACCCAGTACTTC
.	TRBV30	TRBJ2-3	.	CAWRKGIAEVSDTQYF	TGTGCCTGGAGGAAGGGAATAGCGGAAGTTTCAGATACGCAGTATTTT
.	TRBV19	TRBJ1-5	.	CASLQEPYSNQPQHF	TGTGCCAGTCTTCAGGAACCCTATAGCAATCAGCCCCAGCATTTT
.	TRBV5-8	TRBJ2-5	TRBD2	CASSFGGAGGETQYF	TGTGCCAGCAGCTTCGGGGGGGCCGGCGGAGAGACCCAGTACTTC
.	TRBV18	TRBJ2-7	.	CASSPDRDSSYEQYF	TGTGCCAGCTCACCAGACCGGGACTCTTCCTACGAGCAGTACTTC
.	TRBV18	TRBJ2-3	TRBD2	CASSPTGGSTDTQYF	TGTGCCAGCTCACCAACGGGGGGGAGCACAGATACGCAGTATTTT
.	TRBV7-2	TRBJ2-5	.	CASSRTFRETQYF	TGTGCCAGCAGCCGGACATTTCGGGAGACCCAGTACTTC
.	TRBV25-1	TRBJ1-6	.	CASSKPGSYNSPLHF	TGTGCCAGCAGTAAACCGGGCTCCTATAATTCACCCCTCCACTTT
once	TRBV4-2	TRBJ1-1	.	CASSLKEQETEAFF	TGTGCCAGCAGCCTCAAAGAACAGGAGACTGAAGCTTTCTTT
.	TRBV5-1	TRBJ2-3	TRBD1	CASSLDRGHDTQYF	TGCGCCAGCAGCTTGGACAGGGGGCATGATACGCAGTATTTT
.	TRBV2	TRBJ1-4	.	CASRDIREKLFF	TGTGCCAGCAGGGACATCCGGGAAAAACTGTTTTTT
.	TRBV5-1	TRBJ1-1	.	CASSLGSGTPLEAFF	TGCGCCAGCAGCTTGGGTTCCGGGACACCCCTCGAAGCTTTCTTT
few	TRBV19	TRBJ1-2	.	CASRAGGPEKDGYTF	TGTGCCAGTCGGGCGGGGGGGCCAGAAAAGGATGGCTACACCTTC
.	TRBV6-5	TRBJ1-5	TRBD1	CASRGTGSNQPQHF	TGTGCCAGCAGAGGGACAGGGAGCAATCAGCCCCAGCATTTT
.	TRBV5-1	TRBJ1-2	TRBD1	CASSSLLTGNYGYTF	TGCGCCAGCAGCTCCCTTTTGACAGGGAACTATGGCTACACCTTC
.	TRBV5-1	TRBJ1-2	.	CASSPTTGTIYGYTF	TGCGCCAGCAGCCCAACTACAGGCACTATCTATGGCTACACCTTC
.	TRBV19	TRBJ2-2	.	CASSSPGTLANTGELFF	TGTGCCAGTAGTTCCCCCGGGACACTTGCGAACACCGGGGAGCTGTTTTTT
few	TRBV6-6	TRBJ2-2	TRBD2	CASTNGGRGELFF	TGTGCCAGCACCAACGGGGGGAGGGGGGAGCTGTTTTTT
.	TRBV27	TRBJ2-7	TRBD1	CASSRSTGATYEQYF	TGTGCCAGCAGTAGATCGACAGGGGCCACCTACGAGCAGTACTTC
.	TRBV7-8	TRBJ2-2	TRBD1	CASTLVGQGYYTGELFF	TGTGCCAGCACCTTGGTGGGACAGGGGTATTACACCGGGGAGCTGTTTTTT
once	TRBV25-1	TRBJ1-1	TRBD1	CASTRTGGTEAFF	TGTGCCAGCACCCGGACAGGGGGCACTGAAGCTTTCTTT
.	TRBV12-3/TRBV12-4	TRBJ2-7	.	CASSSGSLYEQYF	TGTGCCAGCAGTTCAGGTTCCCTCTACGAGCAGTACTTC
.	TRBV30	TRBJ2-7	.	CAWSDLSDEQYF	TGTGCCTGGAGTGACTTATCCGACGAGCAGTACTTC
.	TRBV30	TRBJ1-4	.	CAWKRGGNEKLFF	TGTGCCTGGAAAAGGGGAGGGAATGAAAAACTGTTTTTT
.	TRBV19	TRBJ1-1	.	CASSFPSQGTEAFF	TGTGCCAGTAGTTTCCCCTCCCAGGGCACTGAAGCTTTCTTT
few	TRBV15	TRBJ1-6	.	CATSRDGSQGSPLHF	TGTGCCACCAGCAGAGACGGGAGCCAGGGTTCACCCCTCCACTTT
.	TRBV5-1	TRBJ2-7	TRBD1	CASRRTGSYEQYF	TGCGCCAGCAGAAGGACAGGATCTTACGAGCAGTACTTC
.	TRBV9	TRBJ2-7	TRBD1	CASSATGAALGEQYF	TGTGCCAGCAGCGCTACAGGGGCCGCTTTAGGAGAGCAGTACTTC
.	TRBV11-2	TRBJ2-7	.	CASSFSDEQYF	TGTGCCAGCAGCTTTTCGGACGAGCAGTACTTC
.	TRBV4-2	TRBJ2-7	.	CASSQDTGEAYEQYF	TGTGCCAGCAGCCAAGATACAGGGGAGGCCTACGAGCAGTACTTC